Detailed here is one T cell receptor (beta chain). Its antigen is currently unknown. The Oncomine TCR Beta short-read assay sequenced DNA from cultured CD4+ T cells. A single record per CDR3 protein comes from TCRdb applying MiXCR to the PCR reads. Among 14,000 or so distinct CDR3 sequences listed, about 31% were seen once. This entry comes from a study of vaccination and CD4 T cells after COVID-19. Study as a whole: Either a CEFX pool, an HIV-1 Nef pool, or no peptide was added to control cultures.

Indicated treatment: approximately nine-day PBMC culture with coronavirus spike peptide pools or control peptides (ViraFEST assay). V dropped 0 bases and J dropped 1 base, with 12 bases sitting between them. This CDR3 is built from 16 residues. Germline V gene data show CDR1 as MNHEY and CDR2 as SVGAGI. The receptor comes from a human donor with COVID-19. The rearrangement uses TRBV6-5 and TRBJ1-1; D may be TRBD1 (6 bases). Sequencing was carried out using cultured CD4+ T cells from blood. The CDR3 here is CASSYSIGTQNTEAFF. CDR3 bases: TGTGCCAGCAGTTACTCGATAGGGACACAGAACACTGAAGCTTTCTTT.